This entry lists 21 T cell receptor beta chains sequenced from one sample in a study of T cell responses to AZD1222 COVID-19 vaccine. Sequenced by immunoSEQ multiplex PCR; TCRdb stores in-frame clones only, minus some. The repertoire holds 120,000 to 150,000 clones, around nine tenths seen once, with around 3.6% in the top ten. Specimen: peripheral blood, collected on day 0 of AZD1222 vaccination. These receptors all come from an adult in good health.

The CDR3 bases are TGCGCCAGCAGGCAGCTGGGCGGGGGGACCGGGGAGCTGTTTTTT. Encoded protein: CASRQLGGGTGELFF. The V gene is TRBV5-1, the J gene TRBJ2-2; 8 nucleotides align to TRBD2. The CDR3 is made up of 15 amino acids. V was pared by 5 bases and J by 5 bases, with 8 bases of the junction left unmatched. Germline CDR1 SGHRS, CDR2 YFSETQ.

The chain uses TRBV5-4 and TRBJ1-3; D is possibly TRBD1 (5 bases). The CDR3 runs 16 residues. Germline values: CDR1 SGHNT, CDR2 YYREEE (reference sequence). V lost 3 bases, J lost 8 bases, and 21 bases lay in between. The CDR3 nucleotides read TGTGCCAGCAGCTACAATCCGGGAAGGCAAGGGGACACCATATATTTT. It encodes CASSYNPGRQGDTIYF.

The genes are TRBV30 and TRBJ1-1; TRBD1 is a possible D gene (5 bases). The CDR3 spans 11 residues. V was trimmed by 0 bases and J by 11 bases, leaving 10 bases between them. Germline V gives CDR1 GTSNPN, CDR2 SVGIG (reference sequence). CDR3 bases: TGTGCCTGGAGTGTAGGGGTGAATGCTTTCTTT. Encoded protein: CAWSVGVNAFF.

The chain couples TRBV6-4 to TRBJ1-1; 7 bases are shared with TRBD1. Germline V gives CDR1 MRHNA, CDR2 SNTAGT. V was clipped by 8 bases and J by 7 bases; unmatched bases: 13. The CDR3 covers 14 residues. This CDR3 reads CASRIQQGINEAFF. For the CDR3, the DNA is TGTGCCAGCCGGATTCAACAGGGGATTAATGAAGCTTTCTTT.

The CDR3 DNA sequence: TGTGCCAGCAGCTTTTCTCAGGAGGGAACTGAAGCTTTCTTT. Protein product: CASSFSQEGTEAFF. The chain couples TRBV7-9 to TRBJ1-1, with no clear D. The CDR3 length is 14 residues. V was clipped by 3 bases and J by 5 bases, with 13 bases between them. The V gene's germline CDR1 is SEHNR and CDR2 FQNEAQ (reference sequence). Drawing the rest from reference TRBV7-9 and TRBJ1-1, the complete variable domain is DTGVSQNPRHKITKRGQNVTFRCDPISEHNRLYWYRQTLGQGPEFLTYFQNEAQLEKSRLLSDRFSAERPKGSFSTLEIQRTEQGDSAMYLCASSFSQEGTEAFFGQGTRLTVV.

This chain joins TRBV27 and TRBJ2-1, with D perhaps TRBD1 (6 bases). Germline CDR1 and CDR2: MNHEY and SMNVEV (reference sequence). The CDR3 runs 17 residues. Trimming stripped 5 bases from V and 0 bases from J, with 17 bases between. CDR3 in amino acids: CASSPLFLGGSYNEQFF. CDR3 sequence (DNA): TGTGCCAGCAGTCCCTTGTTTTTAGGGGGCTCCTACAATGAGCAGTTCTTC.

The chain employs TRBV19 and TRBJ1-1; D gene unclear. V lost 5 bases and J lost 1, with 5 bases in between. Germline lookup yields CDR1 LNHDA and CDR2 SQIVND (reference sequence). The CDR3 length is 12 residues. The CDR3 loop reads CASSWENTEAFF. CDR3 sequence (DNA): TGTGCCAGTAGTTGGGAGAACACTGAAGCTTTCTTT. The full variable domain, with the rest looked up from reference TRBV19 and TRBJ1-1, is DGGITQSPKYLFRKEGQNVTLSCEQNLNHDAMYWYRQDPGQGLRLIYYSQIVNDFQKGDIAEGYSVSREKKESFPLTVTSAQKNPTAFYLCASSWENTEAFFGQGTRLTVV.

The chain joins TRBV27 to TRBJ2-1; 10 positions agree with TRBD2. Per the germline V gene, CDR1 is MNHEY and CDR2 is SMNVEV (reference sequence). After removal of 6 bases from V and 2 bases from J, the junction contained 4 bases not matched to a gene. This CDR3 is 15 amino acids long. CDR3 residues: CASRKLAGPYNEQFF. The CDR3 nucleotides read TGTGCCAGCAGAAAACTAGCGGGACCCTACAATGAGCAGTTCTTC.

The rearrangement links TRBV7-2 to TRBJ1-5; D unresolved. CDR1 is SGHTA and CDR2 is FQGNSA in the germline V gene. The CDR3 length is 13 residues. V lost 5 bases and J 4 bases, leaving 9 bases between the germline ends. The CDR3 DNA reads as TGTGCCAGCAGCCATCGAGGGAATCAGCCCCAGCATTTT. This translates into CASSHRGNQPQHF.

The genes are TRBV4-1 and TRBJ2-5, with 8 bases identical to TRBD2. CDR1 is MGHRA and CDR2 is YSYEKL in the germline V gene. The CDR3 contains 14 residues. Trimming at V came to 2 bases and at J to 5 bases, leaving 4 bases not matched to a gene. The CDR3 DNA sequence: TGCGCCAGCAGCCAAAGCGGGAGTCCTGAGACCCAGTACTTC. Translation: CASSQSGSPETQYF.

The gene calls are TRBV30 and TRBJ2-3; the D is unclear. The CDR3 runs to 11 residues. V dropped 4 bases and J dropped 2 bases, with 4 bases sitting between them. Looked up from germline, CDR1 is GTSNPN and CDR2 is SVGIG (reference sequence). The CDR3 is CAWIATDTQYF. For the CDR3, the DNA is TGTGCCTGGATCGCCACAGATACGCAGTATTTT.

In its sample, this clone was seen once. V is TRBV11-3 and J is TRBJ2-1, with 10 bases that match TRBD1. This CDR3 contains 14 residues. Germline values: CDR1 SGHNT, CDR2 YENEEA. Unmatched junction bases numbered 7, after V lost 5 bases and J lost 9 bases. As DNA, the CDR3 is TGTGCCAGCAGCAGACGACAGGGGGCGAGTGAGCAGTTCTTC. Translating it yields CASSRRQGASEQFF.

This chain connects TRBV20-1 to TRBJ2-7; the match to TRBD1 covers 7 bases. Germline CDR1 reads DFQATT; CDR2 reads SNEGSKA (reference sequence). CDR3 size: 13 residues. V shed 3 bases and J 1 base; nucleotides not matched to a gene: 3. CDR3 protein: CSASGTASYEQYF. For the CDR3, the DNA is TGCAGTGCTAGTGGGACAGCATCCTACGAGCAGTACTTC.

This chain links TRBV7-2 with TRBJ1-4, with D unclear. Germline V gene sequence: CDR1 SGHTA, CDR2 FQGNSA. The CDR3 loop spans 14 amino acids. V lost 3 bases and J 4 bases, leaving 9 bases between the germline ends. The CDR3 DNA reads TGTGCCAGCAGCTTTAAGTATGGTAATGAAAAACTGTTTTTT. Protein: CASSFKYGNEKLFF.

The gene calls are TRBV6-1 and TRBJ2-2; 8 nucleotides align to TRBD2. Per germline, CDR1 MNHNS and CDR2 SASEGT. The CDR3 runs 18 residues. Unmatched junction bases numbered 7, after V lost 1 base and J lost 0 bases. The CDR3 DNA reads as TGTGCCAGCAGTGAAGGACTAGCGCGGACGTCGAACACCGGGGAGCTGTTTTTT. This codes for CASSEGLARTSNTGELFF.

The chain joins TRBV27 to TRBJ1-1; a possible D gene is TRBD1 (5 bases). With 4 bases removed from V and 1 base from J, the gap between germline ends came to 16 bases. Germline CDR1 is MNHEY and CDR2 is SMNVEV (reference sequence). CDR3 length equals 16 residues. The CDR3 here is CASSSSLGGSNTEAFF. For the CDR3, the DNA is TGTGCCAGCAGTTCTTCCCTCGGGGGTTCGAACACTGAAGCTTTCTTT.

The V gene is TRBV27, the J gene TRBJ1-1, with D possibly being TRBD1 (5 bases). This CDR3 is built from 14 residues. CDR1 and CDR2 (germline): MNHEY, SMNVEV (reference sequence). Deletions cut 3 bases from V and 0 bases from J, with 8 bases between. CDR3 sequence (DNA): TGTGCCAGCAGTTTTTCAGGGTTGAACACTGAAGCTTTCTTT. Its translation is CASSFSGLNTEAFF.

V and J are TRBV5-6 and TRBJ2-7; D is uncertain. CDR1 is SGHDT and CDR2 is YYEEEE in the germline V gene. This CDR3 contains 14 residues. V was pared by 5 bases and J by 3 bases, with 15 bases between. Here the CDR3 DNA reads TGTGCCAGCAGGTGGGCCCTGAAGAGCTACGAGCAGTACTTC. This encodes CASRWALKSYEQYF.

The rearrangement links TRBV15 to TRBJ2-2; 7 bases fit TRBD2. CDR1 is LNHNV and CDR2 is YYDKDF in the germline V gene (reference sequence). This CDR3 has 16 residues. With V trimmed by 7 bases and J by 4 bases, 12 bases remained unmatched. The CDR3: CATNLRSGMSTGELFF. CDR3 coding DNA: TGTGCCACCAACCTTCGAAGCGGGATGTCCACCGGGGAGCTGTTTTTT.

This chain connects TRBV30 to TRBJ1-1, with D perhaps matching TRBD1 (5 bases). The CDR3 loop spans 15 amino acids. V was clipped by 4 bases and J by 0 bases, with 15 bases between them. Germline V lookup: CDR1 GTSNPN, CDR2 SVGIG (reference sequence). CDR3 residues: CAWNLLEDMNTEAFF. DNA for the CDR3: TGTGCCTGGAACCTTTTAGAGGACATGAACACTGAAGCTTTCTTT.

The chain links TRBV2 to TRBJ1-1; 7 bases are shared with TRBD1. J lost 11 bases, V lost 4 bases, and 13 bases had no gene match. CDR3 length: 14 amino acids. CDR1 and CDR2 from the germline V gene are SNHLY and FYNNEI. CDR3 nucleotides: TGTGCCAGCAGTGCGGCAGGGGGATCTCACTTGGCTTTCTTT. It translates to CASSAAGGSHLAFF.